Given below is one TCR beta chain in context. Its antigen specificity is not known. No much larger clone exists at a distance of one base, and base qualities are not known. This entry comes from a study of CD8 T cells in ankylosing spondylitis (dated by TCRdb to about 2017). Turning to the overall study: The study set out to find disease-linked TCR variants by profiling T cell receptor beta repertoires in ankylosing spondylitis patients and healthy donors. The full study cohort comprised approximately 23 ankylosing spondylitis patients and approximately 100 healthy donors. Samples of peripheral blood were taken, and for ankylosing spondylitis patients, synovial fluid was collected as well. Study-wide findings and limitations: Blood from ankylosing spondylitis patients appeared to be characterized by a TCR beta motif composed of about 8 highly homologous amino acid variants. The disease-linked clones had a CD8+ phenotype and were found at relatively low frequencies in peripheral blood. Some motif variants had previously been reported in the synovial fluid and blood of reactive arthritis patients, which suggests shared mechanisms of disease initiation. Significant enrichment of the disease-linked clones was reported in matched synovial fluid samples from ankylosing spondylitis patients.

Sequencing was carried out with an Illumina HiSeq 2500. Quantitative 5'-RACE with molecular barcodes was used to prepare TCR beta libraries. As for the original processing: To identify disease-linked TCR variants, a new computational method was used, one built on a probabilistic model of VDJ rearrangement. TCRdb handled the public reads itself, with Q25 trimming in fastp and clone calling in MiXCR, and kept productive beta chains. Each record represents a unique CDR3 protein, reported with the most common genes and DNA among its rows. These V and J calls rely on TCRdb rather than the paper's analysis. In all, the sample holds about 160,000 distinct CDR3 sequences, and around 18% of those were seen once. The ten largest clones capture approximately 7.8% of the sample. The sequencing input was blood, either unsorted or a sorted T cell fraction (not recorded which). This TCR derives from a male donor with ankylosing spondylitis or in good health (not recorded which).

The CDR3 loop reads CASSLGRDGFYEQYF. The DNA reads TGTGCCAGCAGCTTAGGTAGGGATGGTTTCTACGAGCAGTACTTC. Recombination linked TRBV11-2 to TRBJ2-7, with the D gene not clear enough to name. The germline V gene provides CDR1 SGHAT and CDR2 FQNNGV. The cysteine opens and the phenylalanine closes a CDR3 of 15 amino acids. Kept here is only the CDR3 DNA, which spans 45 bases and is read in frame from base 1. Relative to germline, V is 1 base shorter and J is 3 bases shorter, with 13 bases between their ends.